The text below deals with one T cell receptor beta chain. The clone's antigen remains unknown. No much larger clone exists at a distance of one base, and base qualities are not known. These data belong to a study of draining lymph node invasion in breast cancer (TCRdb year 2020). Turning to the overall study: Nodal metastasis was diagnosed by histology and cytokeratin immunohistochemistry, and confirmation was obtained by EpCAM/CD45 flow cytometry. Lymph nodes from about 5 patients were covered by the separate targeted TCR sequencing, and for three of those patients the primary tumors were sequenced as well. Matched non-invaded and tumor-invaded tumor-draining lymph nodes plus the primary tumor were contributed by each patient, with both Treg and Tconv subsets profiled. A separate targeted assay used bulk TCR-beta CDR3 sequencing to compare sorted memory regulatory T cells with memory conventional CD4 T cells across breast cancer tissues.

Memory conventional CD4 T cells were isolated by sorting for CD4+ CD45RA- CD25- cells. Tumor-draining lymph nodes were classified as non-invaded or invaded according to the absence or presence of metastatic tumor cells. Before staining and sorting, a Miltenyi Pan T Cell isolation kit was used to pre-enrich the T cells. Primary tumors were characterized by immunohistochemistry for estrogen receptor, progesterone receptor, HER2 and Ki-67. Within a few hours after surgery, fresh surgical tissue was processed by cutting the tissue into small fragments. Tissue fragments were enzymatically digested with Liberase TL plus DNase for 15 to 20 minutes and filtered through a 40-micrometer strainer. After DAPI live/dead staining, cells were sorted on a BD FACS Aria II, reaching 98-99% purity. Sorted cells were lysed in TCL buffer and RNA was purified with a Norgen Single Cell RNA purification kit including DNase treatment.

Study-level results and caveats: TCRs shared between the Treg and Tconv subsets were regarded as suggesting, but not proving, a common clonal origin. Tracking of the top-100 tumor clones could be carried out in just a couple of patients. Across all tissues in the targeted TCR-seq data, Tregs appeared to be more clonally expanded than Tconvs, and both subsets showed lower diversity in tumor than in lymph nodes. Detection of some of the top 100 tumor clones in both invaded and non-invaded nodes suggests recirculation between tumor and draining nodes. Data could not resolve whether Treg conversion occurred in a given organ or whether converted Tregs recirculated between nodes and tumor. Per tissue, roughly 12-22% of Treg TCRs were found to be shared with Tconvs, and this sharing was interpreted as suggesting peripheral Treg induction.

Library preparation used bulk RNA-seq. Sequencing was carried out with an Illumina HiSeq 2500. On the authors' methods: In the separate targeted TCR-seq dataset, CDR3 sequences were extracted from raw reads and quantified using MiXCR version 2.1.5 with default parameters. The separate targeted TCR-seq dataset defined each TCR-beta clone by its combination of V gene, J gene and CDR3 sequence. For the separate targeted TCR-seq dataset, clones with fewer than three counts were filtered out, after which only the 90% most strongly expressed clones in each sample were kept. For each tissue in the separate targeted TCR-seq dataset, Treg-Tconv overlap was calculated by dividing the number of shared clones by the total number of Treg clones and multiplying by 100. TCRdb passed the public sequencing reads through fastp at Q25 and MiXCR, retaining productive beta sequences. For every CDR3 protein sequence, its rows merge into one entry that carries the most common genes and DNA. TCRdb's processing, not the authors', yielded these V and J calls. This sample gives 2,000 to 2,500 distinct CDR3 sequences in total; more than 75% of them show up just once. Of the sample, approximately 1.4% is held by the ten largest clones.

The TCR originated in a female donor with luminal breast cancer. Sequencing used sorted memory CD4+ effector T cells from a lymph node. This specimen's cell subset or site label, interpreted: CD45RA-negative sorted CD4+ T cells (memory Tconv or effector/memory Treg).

The nucleotides are TGTGCCAGCAGCCTAGCGGGGGCCTCCACTGAAGCTTTCTTT. Translated, it gives CASSLAGASTEAFF. The rearrangement combines TRBV7-3 with TRBJ1-1; the best D guess is TRBD1, with 6 bases matching. V is cut by 5 bases and J by 4 bases, and the space between the germline ends is 14 bases. Including cysteine and phenylalanine, the CDR3 has 14 amino acids. Kept here is only the CDR3 DNA, which spans 42 bases and is read in frame from base 1. CDR1 is given as SGHTA and CDR2 as FQGTGA, both from the germline V gene.